The clone carrying this T cell receptor beta chain was seen more than once but under ten times. Its antigen is unknown. This sample stems from a study of CD8+ T cells in alopecia areata. Study-wide points: Shared TCR sequences were less clear between patients than in mice, possibly partly from HLA diversity.

Deletions cut 8 bases from V and 0 bases from J, with 8 bases between. CDR3 length equals 13 residues. CDR1 and CDR2 (germline): SEHNR, FQNEAQ (reference sequence). RNA was extracted and reverse transcribed into cDNA as the sequencing template. This table comes from immunoSEQ multiplex PCR, and its TCRdb copy is limited to in-frame clones, with some not included. The data show roughly 200,000 clones, with more than 50% seen just once and approximately 4.9% held by the top ten. Using a FACSAria, the CD4+ and CD8+ T cells were sorted from the PBMCs. Sequences were obtained from CD8+ T cells sorted from blood. The rearrangement uses TRBV7-9 and TRBJ2-1; D remains ambiguous. This clonotype originated in a human donor in good health. CDR3 bases: TGTGCCAGCCGTACTGGCTCCTACAATGAGCAGTTCTTC. Protein: CASRTGSYNEQFF.